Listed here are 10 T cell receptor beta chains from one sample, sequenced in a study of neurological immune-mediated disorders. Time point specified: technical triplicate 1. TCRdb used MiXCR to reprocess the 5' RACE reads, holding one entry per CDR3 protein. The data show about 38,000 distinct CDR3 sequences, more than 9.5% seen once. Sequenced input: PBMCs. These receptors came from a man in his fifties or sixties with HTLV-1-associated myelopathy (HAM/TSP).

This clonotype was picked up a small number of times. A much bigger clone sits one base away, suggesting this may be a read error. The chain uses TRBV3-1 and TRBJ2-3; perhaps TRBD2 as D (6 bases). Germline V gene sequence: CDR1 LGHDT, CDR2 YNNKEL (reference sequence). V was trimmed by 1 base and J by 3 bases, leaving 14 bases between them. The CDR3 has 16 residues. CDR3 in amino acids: CASSQGSGVRTDTQYF. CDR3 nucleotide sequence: TGTGCCAGCAGCCAAGGTTCGGGAGTTAGAACAGATACGCAGTATTTT.

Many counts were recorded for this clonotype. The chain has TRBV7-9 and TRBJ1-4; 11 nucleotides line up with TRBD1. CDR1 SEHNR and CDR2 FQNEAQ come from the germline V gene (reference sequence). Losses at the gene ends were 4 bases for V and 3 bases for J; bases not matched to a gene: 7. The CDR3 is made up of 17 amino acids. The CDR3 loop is CASSSGQGAPSNEKLFF. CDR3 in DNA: TGTGCCAGCAGCTCTGGACAGGGGGCCCCTTCTAATGAAAAACTGTTTTTT.

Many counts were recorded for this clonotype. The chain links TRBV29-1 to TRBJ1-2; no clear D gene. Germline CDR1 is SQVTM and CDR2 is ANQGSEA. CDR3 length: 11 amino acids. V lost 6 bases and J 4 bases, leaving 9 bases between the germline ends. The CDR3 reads CSVSGIYGYTF. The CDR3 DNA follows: TGCAGCGTGTCGGGCATCTATGGCTACACCTTC.

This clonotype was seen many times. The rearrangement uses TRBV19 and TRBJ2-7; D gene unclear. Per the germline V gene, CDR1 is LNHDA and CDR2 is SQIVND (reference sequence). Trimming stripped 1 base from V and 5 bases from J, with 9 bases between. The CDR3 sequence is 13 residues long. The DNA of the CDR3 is TGTGCCAGTAGTATAGCCGTTGAAAACGAGCAGTACTTC. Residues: CASSIAVENEQYF.

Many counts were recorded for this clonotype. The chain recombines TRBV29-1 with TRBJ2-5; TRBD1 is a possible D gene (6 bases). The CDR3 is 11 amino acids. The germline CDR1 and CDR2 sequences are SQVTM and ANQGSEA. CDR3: CKQGHQETQYF. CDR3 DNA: TGCAAACAGGGACACCAAGAGACCCAGTACTTC.

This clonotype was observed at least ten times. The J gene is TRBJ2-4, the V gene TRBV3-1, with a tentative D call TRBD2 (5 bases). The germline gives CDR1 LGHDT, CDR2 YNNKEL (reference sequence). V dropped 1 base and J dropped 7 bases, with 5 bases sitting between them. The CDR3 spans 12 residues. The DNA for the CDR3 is TGTGCCAGCAGCCAAGGGGAGAACATTCAGTACTTC. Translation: CASSQGENIQYF.

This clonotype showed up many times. The CDR3 DNA follows: TGCGCCAGCAGCCAAGAGGCACCGGGTGGGACAGGGTCTCAGCCCCAGCATTTT. Translating gives CASSQEAPGGTGSQPQHF. The chain employs TRBV4-1 and TRBJ1-5; the match to TRBD1 covers 9 bases. The CDR3 runs to 18 residues. Unmatched junction bases numbered 12, after V lost 0 bases and J lost 6 bases. Germline V gene sequence: CDR1 MGHRA, CDR2 YSYEKL.

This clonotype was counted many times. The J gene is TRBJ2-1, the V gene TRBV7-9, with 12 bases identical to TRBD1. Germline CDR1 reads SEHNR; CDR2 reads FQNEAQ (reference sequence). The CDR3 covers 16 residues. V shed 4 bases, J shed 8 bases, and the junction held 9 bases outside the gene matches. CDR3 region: CASSSPGTGGPHEQFF. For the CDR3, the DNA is TGTGCCAGCAGCTCGCCGGGGACAGGGGGCCCCCATGAGCAGTTCTTC.

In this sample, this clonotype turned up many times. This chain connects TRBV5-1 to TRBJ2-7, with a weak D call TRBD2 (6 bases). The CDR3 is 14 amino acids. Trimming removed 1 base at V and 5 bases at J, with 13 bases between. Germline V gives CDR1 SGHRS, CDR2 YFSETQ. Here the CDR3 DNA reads TGCGCCAGCAGCTTGCGCGGGGATACCGACGAGCAGTACTTC. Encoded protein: CASSLRGDTDEQYF. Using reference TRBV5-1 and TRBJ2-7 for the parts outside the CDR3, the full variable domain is KAGVTQTPRYLIKTRGQQVTLSCSPISGHRSVSWYQQTPGQGLQFLFEYFSETQRNKGNFPGRFSGRQFSNSRSEMNVSTLELGDSALYLCASSLRGDTDEQYFGPGTRLTVT.

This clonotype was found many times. The chain's CDR3 is CASSGPGLAGVYQETQYF. Written as DNA, the CDR3 is TGTGCCAGCAGCGGACCGGGACTAGCGGGAGTTTATCAAGAGACCCAGTACTTC. This chain connects TRBV7-2 to TRBJ2-5; 14 bases align to TRBD2. This CDR3 spans 18 amino acids. With 5 bases clipped from V and 2 bases from J, the junction kept 10 bases outside the gene matches. CDR1 and CDR2 from the germline V gene are SGHTA and FQGNSA.